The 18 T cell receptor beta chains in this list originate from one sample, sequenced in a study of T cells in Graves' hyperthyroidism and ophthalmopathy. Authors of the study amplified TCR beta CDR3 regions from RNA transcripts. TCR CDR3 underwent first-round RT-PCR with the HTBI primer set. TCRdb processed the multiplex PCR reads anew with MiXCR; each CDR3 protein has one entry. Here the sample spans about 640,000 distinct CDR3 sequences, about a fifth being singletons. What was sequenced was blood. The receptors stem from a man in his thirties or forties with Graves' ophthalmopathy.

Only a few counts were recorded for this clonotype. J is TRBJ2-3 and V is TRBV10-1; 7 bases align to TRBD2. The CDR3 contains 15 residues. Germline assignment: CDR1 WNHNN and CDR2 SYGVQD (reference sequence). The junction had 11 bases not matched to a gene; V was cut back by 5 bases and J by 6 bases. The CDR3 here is CASSIGGSWFDTQYF. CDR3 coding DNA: TGCGCCAGCAGTATCGGGGGGTCTTGGTTTGATACGCAGTATTTT.

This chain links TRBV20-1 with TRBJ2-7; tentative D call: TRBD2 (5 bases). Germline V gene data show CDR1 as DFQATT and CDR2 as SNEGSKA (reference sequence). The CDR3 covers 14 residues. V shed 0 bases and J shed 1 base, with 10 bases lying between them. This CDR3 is CSARDGVGSYEQYF. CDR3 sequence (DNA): TGCAGTGCTAGAGACGGGGTCGGGTCCTACGAGCAGTACTTC.

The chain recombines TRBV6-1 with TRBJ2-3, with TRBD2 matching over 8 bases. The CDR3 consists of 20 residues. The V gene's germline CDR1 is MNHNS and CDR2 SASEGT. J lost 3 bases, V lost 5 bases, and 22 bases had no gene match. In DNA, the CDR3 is TGTGCCAGCAGTTTCCAGGGCAGCGGGAGACCCTTAGGCTTGACAGATACGCAGTATTTT. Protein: CASSFQGSGRPLGLTDTQYF.

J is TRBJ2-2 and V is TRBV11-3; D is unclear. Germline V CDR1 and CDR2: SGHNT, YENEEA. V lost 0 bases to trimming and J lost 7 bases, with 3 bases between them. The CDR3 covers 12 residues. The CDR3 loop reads CASSLDYGELFF. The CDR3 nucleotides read TGTGCCAGCAGCTTAGACTACGGGGAGCTGTTTTTT.

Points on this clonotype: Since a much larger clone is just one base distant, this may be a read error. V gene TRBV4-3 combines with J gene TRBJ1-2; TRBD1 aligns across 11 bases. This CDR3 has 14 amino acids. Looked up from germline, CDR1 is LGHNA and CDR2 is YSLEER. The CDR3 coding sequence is TGCGCCGGCAGCCAAGGGACAGGGGGCTATGGCTACACCTTC. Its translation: CAGSQGTGGYGYTF.

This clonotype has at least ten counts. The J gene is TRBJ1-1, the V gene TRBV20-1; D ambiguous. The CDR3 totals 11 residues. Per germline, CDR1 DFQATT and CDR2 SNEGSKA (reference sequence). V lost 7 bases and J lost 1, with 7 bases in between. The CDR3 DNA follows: TGCAGTGTTTACTGGAACACTGAAGCTTTCTTT. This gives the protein CSVYWNTEAFF.

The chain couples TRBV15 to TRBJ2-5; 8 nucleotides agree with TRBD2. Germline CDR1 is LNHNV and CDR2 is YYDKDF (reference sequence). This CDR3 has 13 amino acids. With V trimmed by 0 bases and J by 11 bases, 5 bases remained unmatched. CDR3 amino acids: CATSRDRAGGQYF. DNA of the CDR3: TGTGCCACCAGCAGAGATCGGGCGGGAGGTCAGTACTTC.

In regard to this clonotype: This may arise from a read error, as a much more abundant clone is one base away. CDR3 sequence reads: CASSPTGGRYEQCF. CDR3 DNA sequence: TGTGCCAGCAGCCCTACAGGGGGCCGCTACGAGCAGTGCTTC. The chain has TRBV7-9 and TRBJ2-7; 9 bases align to TRBD1. In germline, CDR1 is SEHNR, CDR2 FQNEAQ (reference sequence). The CDR3 length is 14 residues.

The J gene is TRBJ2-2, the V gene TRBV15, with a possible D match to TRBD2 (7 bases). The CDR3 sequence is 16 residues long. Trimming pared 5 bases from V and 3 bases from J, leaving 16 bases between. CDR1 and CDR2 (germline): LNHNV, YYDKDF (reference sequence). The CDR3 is CATSGLGGQDTGELFF. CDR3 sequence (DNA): TGTGCCACCAGCGGTTTGGGGGGGCAAGACACCGGGGAGCTGTTTTTT.

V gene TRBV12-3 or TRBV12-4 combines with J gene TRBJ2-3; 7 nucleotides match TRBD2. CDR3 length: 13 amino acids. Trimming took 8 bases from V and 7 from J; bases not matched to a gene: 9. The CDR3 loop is CASGEGAGYTQYF. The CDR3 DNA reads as TGTGCCAGCGGGGAGGGCGCAGGATATACGCAGTATTTT.

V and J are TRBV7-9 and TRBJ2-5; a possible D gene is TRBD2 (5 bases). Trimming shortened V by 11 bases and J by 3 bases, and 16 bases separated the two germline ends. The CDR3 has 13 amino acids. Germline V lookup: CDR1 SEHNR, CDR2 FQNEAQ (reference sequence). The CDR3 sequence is CASVEGSEETQYF. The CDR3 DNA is TGTGCCTCGGTAGAGGGATCGGAAGAGACCCAGTACTTC.

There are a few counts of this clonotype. CDR3 nucleotide sequence: TGTGCCAGCAGCTTAGGCGACAGGGTTAGCACAGATACGCAGTATTTT. This encodes CASSLGDRVSTDTQYF. The chain employs TRBV7-9 and TRBJ2-3, with 7 bases fitting TRBD1. This CDR3 has 16 amino acids. J lost 0 bases, V lost 1 base, and 4 bases had no gene match. Per germline, CDR1 SEHNR and CDR2 FQNEAQ (reference sequence).

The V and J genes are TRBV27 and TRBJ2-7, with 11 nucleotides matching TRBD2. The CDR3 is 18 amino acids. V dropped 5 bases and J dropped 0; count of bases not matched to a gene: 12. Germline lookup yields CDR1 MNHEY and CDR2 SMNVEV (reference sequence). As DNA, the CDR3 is TGTGCCAGCAGTCCCCGCCCGATCACTAGCGGGAGCTCCTACGAGCAGTACTTC. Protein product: CASSPRPITSGSSYEQYF.

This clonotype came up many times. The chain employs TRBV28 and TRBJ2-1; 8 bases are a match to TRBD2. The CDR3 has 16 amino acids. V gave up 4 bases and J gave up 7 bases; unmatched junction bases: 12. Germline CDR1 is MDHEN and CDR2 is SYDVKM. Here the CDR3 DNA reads TGTGCCAGCAGTTCCCGTCGAGCGGGAGATCGGAATGAGCAGTTCTTC. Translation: CASSSRRAGDRNEQFF.

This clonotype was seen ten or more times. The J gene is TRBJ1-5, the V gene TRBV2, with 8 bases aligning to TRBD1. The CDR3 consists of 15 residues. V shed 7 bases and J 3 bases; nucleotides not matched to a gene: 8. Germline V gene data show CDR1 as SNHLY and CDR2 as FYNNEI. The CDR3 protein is CASILDRGLNQPQHF. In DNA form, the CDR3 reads TGTGCCAGCATCCTAGACAGGGGCCTCAATCAGCCCCAGCATTTT.

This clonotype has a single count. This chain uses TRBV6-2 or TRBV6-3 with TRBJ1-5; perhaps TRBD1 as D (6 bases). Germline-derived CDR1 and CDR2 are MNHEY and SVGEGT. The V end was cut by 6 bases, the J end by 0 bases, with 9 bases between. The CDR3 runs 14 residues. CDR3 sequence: CASRAGASNQPQHF. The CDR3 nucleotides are TGTGCCAGCAGAGCAGGGGCTAGCAATCAGCCCCAGCATTTT.

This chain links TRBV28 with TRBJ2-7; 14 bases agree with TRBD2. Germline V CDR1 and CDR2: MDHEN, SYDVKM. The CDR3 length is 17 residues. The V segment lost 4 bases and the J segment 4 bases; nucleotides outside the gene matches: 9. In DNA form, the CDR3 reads TGTGCCAGCAGTTCCATTTCCGGGACTAGCGGGAGATACGAGCAGTACTTC. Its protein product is CASSSISGTSGRYEQYF.

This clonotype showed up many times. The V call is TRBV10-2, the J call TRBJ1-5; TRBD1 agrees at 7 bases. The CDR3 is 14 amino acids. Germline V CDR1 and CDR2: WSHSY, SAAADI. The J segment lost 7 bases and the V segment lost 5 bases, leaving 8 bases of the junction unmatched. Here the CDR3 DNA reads TGCGCCAGCAGTCCCACAGGGGTCGACCAGCCCCAGCATTTT. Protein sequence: CASSPTGVDQPQHF.